The TCR beta chain under discussion was sequenced for a study of early T cells in non-severe SARS-CoV-2 infection. Study at large: The study sequenced bulk RNA from unsorted whole blood, with chains unpaired.

Germline V gene lookup returns CDR1 SEHNR and CDR2 FQNEAQ (reference sequence). V was clipped by 5 bases and J by 7 bases, with 30 bases between them. The CDR3 length is 19 residues. This clonotype occurred many times. Its antigen remains unidentified. Separate cDNA molecules each had unique molecular identifiers attached to them. Each CDR3 protein is one row after TCRdb ran MiXCR on the 5' RACE reads. The table has about 20,000 distinct CDR3 sequences, 4.5% to 5% seen once; the top ten hold under 6%. Whole-study results and caveats: Private and CD4 specificities were missed by VDJdb matching, which favored anti-spike CD8 responses.

The specimen was whole blood. V and J are TRBV7-9 and TRBJ2-1; the D call may be TRBD1 or TRBD2 (6 bases each). This clonotype was obtained from an adult who was a healthcare worker with PCR-confirmed SARS-CoV-2 infection or an uninfected control (not recorded which). The CDR3 loop is CASSPWTASGPKRGNEQFF. The DNA for the CDR3 is TGTGCCAGCAGCCCTTGGACAGCGAGCGGGCCAAAAAGAGGGAATGAGCAGTTCTTC.